This T cell receptor beta chain is drawn from a study of blood T cell repertoires in COVID-19. Whole-study context: Italy, Spain and the United States were the sources of the convalescent and acute COVID-19 samples. Sample material is recorded as cDNA or gDNA derived from T cells, B-cell-depleted T cells, or PBMCs.

CDR3 length: 15 residues. V dropped 4 bases and J dropped 5; count of bases not matched to a gene: 7. The germline CDR1 and CDR2 sequences are SGDLS and YYNGEE. Sequencing was performed with immunoSEQ multiplex PCR; in TCRdb, only in-frame clones are kept and a portion is missing. Among 60,000 to 70,000 clones, 86% were seen once, and the ten largest hold roughly 1.4%. This chain joins TRBV9 and TRBJ1-4, with 8 positions matching TRBD1. The sequencing sample was made of peripheral blood. This TCR derives from a woman aged 60 to 75 with acute or convalescent COVID-19. The CDR3 spells CASSRGQGGNEKLFF. The CDR3 nucleotides are TGTGCCAGCAGCCGTGGACAGGGTGGGAATGAAAAACTGTTTTTT.